The 18 T cell receptor beta chains below all came from one sample that was sequenced in a study of cytomegalovirus exposure and HLA in healthy donors. Both 60 Vbeta primers and 13 Jbeta primers went into the PCR. Measured with immunoSEQ multiplex PCR; TCRdb has only the in-frame clones, and not every one. Of about 170,000 clones detected, 60% to 80% appear once; the ten largest clones hold about 0.91%. The material sequenced was PBMCs. Receptor source: a woman between 50 and 59 years old in good health and CMV-seropositive.

This clone was observed once. The chain has TRBV9 and TRBJ1-2; D is unresolved. Germline V gene sequence: CDR1 SGDLS, CDR2 YYNGEE. V lost 4 bases and J lost 7, with 11 bases in between. The CDR3 runs to 12 residues. The CDR3 coding sequence is TGTGCCAGCAGCCCCCGACAAGGTGGCTACACCTTC. Amino acid sequence: CASSPRQGGYTF. The full variable domain, with the rest looked up from reference TRBV9 and TRBJ1-2, is DSGVTQTPKHLITATGQRVTLRCSPRSGDLSVYWYQQSLDQGLQFLIQYYNGEERAKGNILERFSAQQFPDLHSELNLSSLELGDSALYFCASSPRQGGYTFGSGTRLTVV.

The chain has TRBV11-2 and TRBJ2-1; D remains unclear. The CDR3 covers 12 residues. The germline CDR1 and CDR2 sequences are SGHAT and FQNNGV. Trimming cost V 0 bases and J 7 bases, with 4 bases left between them. DNA of the CDR3: TGTGCCAGCAGCTTAGATCCTAATGAGCAGTTCTTC. Translating it yields CASSLDPNEQFF.

The chain combines TRBV27 with TRBJ1-1, with a weak D call TRBD1 (5 bases). The V gene's germline CDR1 is MNHEY and CDR2 SMNVEV (reference sequence). V lost 6 bases and J lost 4, with 15 bases in between. This CDR3 contains 14 residues. CDR3 sequence: CASRATDGVTEAFF. CDR3 in DNA: TGTGCCAGCAGGGCGACAGATGGAGTCACTGAAGCTTTCTTT.

In its sample, this clone was seen a few times. The V gene is TRBV5-6, the J gene TRBJ2-1; D perhaps matches TRBD1 (6 bases). CDR1 and CDR2 (germline): SGHDT, YYEEEE. V lost 4 bases, J lost 0 bases, and 14 bases lay in between. The CDR3 spans 16 residues. For the CDR3, the DNA is TGTGCCAGCAGCGTCGACAGGCGGAGCTCCTACAATGAGCAGTTCTTC. It specifies CASSVDRRSSYNEQFF.

The V call is TRBV7-3, the J call TRBJ2-7; TRBD2 aligns across 13 bases. Germline lookup yields CDR1 SGHTA and CDR2 FQGTGA. The V gene end was trimmed by 2 bases and the J gene end by 2 bases; junction bases not matched to a gene: 3. This CDR3 region has 16 residues. The CDR3 region has the DNA TGTGCCAGCAGCTTAGGGGGACTAGCGGGACCCTACGAGCAGTACTTC. It translates to CASSLGGLAGPYEQYF.

The chain carries TRBV7-2 and TRBJ1-3; D is unclear. V was shortened by 0 bases and J by 4 bases, with 16 bases between the two germline ends. The CDR3 runs 17 residues. The germline V gene has CDR1 SGHTA and CDR2 FQGNSA. In DNA form, the CDR3 reads TGTGCCAGCAGCTTAGCGGCGGGTCCTTTTAGAGGAAACACCATATATTTT. It yields the protein CASSLAAGPFRGNTIYF.

This chain joins TRBV9 and TRBJ2-5; maybe TRBD1 (6 bases). Trimming shortened V by 3 bases and J by 1 base, and 10 bases separated the two germline ends. The germline V gene has CDR1 SGDLS and CDR2 YYNGEE. This CDR3 has 14 amino acids. The CDR3 DNA reads as TGTGCCAGCAGCGCCCGGGACACCCAAGAGACCCAGTACTTC. It encodes CASSARDTQETQYF.

The chain employs TRBV29-1 and TRBJ1-2; 9 bases fit TRBD1. The V gene end was trimmed by 7 bases and the J gene end by 2 bases; junction bases not matched to a gene: 2. Germline V gene sequence: CDR1 SQVTM, CDR2 ANQGSEA. This CDR3 region has 12 residues. The CDR3 loop is CSAGTGNYGYTF. CDR3 bases: TGCAGCGCTGGGACAGGGAACTATGGCTACACCTTC.

The chain couples TRBV11-2 to TRBJ1-4; D may be TRBD1 (6 bases). Germline CDR1 SGHAT, CDR2 FQNNGV. The V and J ends lost 2 bases and 3 bases respectively, with 13 bases between them. The CDR3 covers 16 residues. Here the CDR3 DNA reads TGTGCCAGCAGCTTATTCACAGGGTTATCTAATGAAAAACTGTTTTTT. It codes for CASSLFTGLSNEKLFF.

The CDR3 sequence is CASSQVGQGQETQYF. Here the CDR3 DNA reads TGCGCCAGCAGCCAAGTAGGGCAGGGGCAAGAGACCCAGTACTTC. The V and J genes are TRBV4-1 and TRBJ2-5; possibly TRBD1 for D (6 bases). The germline gives CDR1 MGHRA, CDR2 YSYEKL. Trimming took 1 base from V and 2 from J, leaving 11 bases between them. The length of the CDR3 is 15 residues.

The CDR3 region has the DNA TGTGCCAGCAGTGTCTATAGCAATCAGCCCCAGCATTTT. Protein: CASSVYSNQPQHF. The rearrangement links TRBV2 to TRBJ1-5; no clear D gene. Germline CDR1 reads SNHLY; CDR2 reads FYNNEI. This CDR3 is 13 amino acids long. V shed 4 bases and J shed 0 bases, with 4 bases lying between them. The full variable domain, in which reference TRBV2 and TRBJ1-5 provide the parts outside the CDR3, is EPEVTQTPSHQVTQMGQEVILRCVPISNHLYFYWYRQILGQKVEFLVSFYNNEISEKSEIFDDQFSVERPDGSNFTLKIRSTKLEDSAMYFCASSVYSNQPQHFGDGTRLSIL.

The chain is built from TRBV4-1 and TRBJ2-1, with D possibly matching TRBD1 (6 bases). The germline V gene encodes CDR1 MGHRA and CDR2 YSYEKL. The CDR3 contains 16 residues. Deletions cut 3 bases from V and 8 bases from J, with 20 bases between. CDR3 nucleotides: TGCGCCAGCAGCCAGGGTCAACCACAGGGTTTGTATGAGCAGTTCTTC. This codes for CASSQGQPQGLYEQFF.

V gene TRBV19 combines with J gene TRBJ2-3, with a possible D match to TRBD2 (6 bases). V was trimmed by 5 bases and J by 4 bases, leaving 13 bases between them. Germline V gene lookup returns CDR1 LNHDA and CDR2 SQIVND (reference sequence). CDR3 length: 14 residues. The CDR3: CASSGSGVADTQYF. The CDR3 DNA follows: TGTGCCAGTAGTGGTTCGGGGGTGGCAGATACGCAGTATTTT.

V is TRBV18 and J is TRBJ1-2; 7 bases map to TRBD1. Trimming removed 0 bases from V and 7 bases from J; junction bases left unmatched: 11. This CDR3 comprises 16 residues. The germline CDR1 and CDR2 sequences are KGHSH and LQKENI. The CDR3 DNA is TGTGCCAGCTCACCACCGGGGCGGGACAGTGCTTCTGGCTACACCTTC. Encoded protein: CASSPPGRDSASGYTF.

The chain combines TRBV7-2 with TRBJ2-2; 9 bases are shared with TRBD2. The CDR3 loop spans 15 amino acids. The ends lost 4 bases at V and 3 bases at J; junction bases unmatched: 3. The germline V gene has CDR1 SGHTA and CDR2 FQGNSA. For the CDR3, the DNA is TGTGCCAGCAGCTGGTTAGCGGGAGACACCGGGGAGCTGTTTTTT. Residues: CASSWLAGDTGELFF.

V gene TRBV6-1 combines with J gene TRBJ1-4; weak D call: TRBD1 (5 bases). This CDR3 is built from 14 residues. The V gene lost 7 bases and the J gene lost 1 base, with 10 bases spanning the gap. Germline V gene data show CDR1 as MNHNS and CDR2 as SASEGT. The CDR3, as DNA: TGTGCCAGCACTAGGGGTTTAACTAATGAAAAACTGTTTTTT. Its protein product is CASTRGLTNEKLFF.

This chain uses TRBV25-1 with TRBJ2-7; perhaps TRBD1 as D (6 bases). The CDR3 is made up of 13 amino acids. Per germline, CDR1 MGHDK and CDR2 SYGVNS. Deletions cut 6 bases from V and 0 bases from J, with 9 bases between. CDR3: CASRGAGSYEQYF. CDR3 DNA sequence: TGTGCCAGCAGGGGGGCTGGCTCCTACGAGCAGTACTTC.

V is TRBV9 and J is TRBJ2-1; 10 positions agree with TRBD2. Per the germline V gene, CDR1 is SGDLS and CDR2 is YYNGEE. This CDR3 spans 16 amino acids. Trimming at V came to 3 bases and at J to 6 bases, leaving 9 bases not matched to a gene. The CDR3 protein is CASSDHPGTSVNEQFF. The CDR3 bases are TGTGCCAGCAGCGATCACCCCGGGACTAGCGTCAATGAGCAGTTCTTC.